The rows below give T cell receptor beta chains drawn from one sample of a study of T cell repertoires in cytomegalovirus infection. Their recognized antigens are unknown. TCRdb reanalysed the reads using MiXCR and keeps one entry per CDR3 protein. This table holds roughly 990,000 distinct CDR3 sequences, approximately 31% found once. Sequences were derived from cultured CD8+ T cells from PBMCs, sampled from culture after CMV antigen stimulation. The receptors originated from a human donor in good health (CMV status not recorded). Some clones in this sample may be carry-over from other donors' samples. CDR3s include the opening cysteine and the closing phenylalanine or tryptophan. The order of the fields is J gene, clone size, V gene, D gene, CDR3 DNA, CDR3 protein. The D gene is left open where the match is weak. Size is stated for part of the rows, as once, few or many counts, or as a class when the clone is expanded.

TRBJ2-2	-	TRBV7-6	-	TGTGCCAGCAGCTGGAGACAGAAGAACACCGGGGAGCTGTTTTTT	CASSWRQKNTGELFF
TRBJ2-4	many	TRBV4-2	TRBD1	TGTGCCAGCAGCCAAGAAGGGACAGATAGAAACATTCAGTACTTC	CASSQEGTDRNIQYF
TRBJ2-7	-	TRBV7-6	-	TGTGCCAGCAGCTTAGCCAGGCAAAACGAGCAGTACTTC	CASSLARQNEQYF
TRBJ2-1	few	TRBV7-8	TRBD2	TGTGCCAGCAGCACGGGGGAGGGCTACCGCAATGAGCAGTTCTTC	CASSTGEGYRNEQFF
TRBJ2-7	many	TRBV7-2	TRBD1	TGTGCCAGCAGCTTTCCGGGACAGACCTACGAGCAGTACTTC	CASSFPGQTYEQYF
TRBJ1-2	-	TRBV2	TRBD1	TGTGCCACCCGGACAGGGGGCATCTATGGCTACACCTTC	CATRTGGIYGYTF
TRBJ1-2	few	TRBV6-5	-	TGTGCCAGCAGTTACTCGGCCGGGGCCTATGGCTACACCTTC	CASSYSAGAYGYTF
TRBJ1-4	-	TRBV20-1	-	TGCAGTGCCCGGAAAGAAAAACTGTTTTTT	CSARKEKLFF
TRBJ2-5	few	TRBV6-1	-	TGTGCCAGCAGTGACCTGGCCTGGACGGCTGGCCAAGAGACCCAGTACTTC	CASSDLAWTAGQETQYF
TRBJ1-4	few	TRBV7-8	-	TGTGCCAGCAGCTACTTTGAGGGCAGTTCAACTAATGAAAAACTGTTTTTT	CASSYFEGSSTNEKLFF
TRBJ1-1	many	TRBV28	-	TGTGCCAGCAGTTTTTCCCGGGGGAACACTGAAGCTTTCTTT	CASSFSRGNTEAFF
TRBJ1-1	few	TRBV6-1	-	TGTGCCAGCGGGGCCCTTTCCACTGAAGCTTTCTTT	CASGALSTEAFF
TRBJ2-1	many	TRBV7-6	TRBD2	TGTGCCAGCAGCTTAGAAACTAGCGGGGGGGCCAATGAGCAGTTCTTC	CASSLETSGGANEQFF
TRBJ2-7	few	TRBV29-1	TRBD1	TGCAGCGTTCGACAGGGCGCCTACGAGCAGTACTTC	CSVRQGAYEQYF
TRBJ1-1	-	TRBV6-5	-	TGTGCCAGCACCCCGTCCCCGGGTGACAAAGCTTTCTTT	CASTPSPGDKAFF
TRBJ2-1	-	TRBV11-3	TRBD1	TGTGCCAGCAGCTTCCGGGACAGGGGAAACAATGAGCAGTTCTTC	CASSFRDRGNNEQFF
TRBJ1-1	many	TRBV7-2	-	TGTGCCAGCAGCCCCGGTCGTGTAGCAGGCAAGATGAACACTGAAGCTTTCTTT	CASSPGRVAGKMNTEAFF
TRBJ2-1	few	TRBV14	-	TGTGCCAGCAGCCAAGATCCCACCGGGATGGGTAATGAGCAGTTCTTC	CASSQDPTGMGNEQFF
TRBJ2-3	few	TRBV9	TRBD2	TGTGCCAGCAGCGTACAAGCGGGGGGTTTCACAGATACGCAGTATTTT	CASSVQAGGFTDTQYF
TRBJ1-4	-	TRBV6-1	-	TGTGCCAGCAAGGCGATCGGGGTTAATGAAAAACTGTTTTTT	CASKAIGVNEKLFF
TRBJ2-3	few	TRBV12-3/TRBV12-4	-	TGTGCCAGCAGCCCCCTAATCGGGGCGCCAGATACGCAGTATTTT	CASSPLIGAPDTQYF
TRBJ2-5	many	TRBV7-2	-	TGTGCCAGCGCGGCCTGGCGGGGGCAACAAGAGACCCAGTACTTC	CASAAWRGQQETQYF
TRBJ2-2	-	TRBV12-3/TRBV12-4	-	TGTGCCAGCAAACAACCGGGCACCCCCGGGGAGCTGTTTTTT	CASKQPGTPGELFF
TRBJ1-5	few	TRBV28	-	TGTGCCAGCAGTTTAGGACCGGGGTGGGATAGCAATCAGCCCCAGCATTTT	CASSLGPGWDSNQPQHF
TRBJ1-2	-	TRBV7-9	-	TGTGCACCCCAGCGGGTTGGCTATGGCTACACCTTC	CAPQRVGYGYTF
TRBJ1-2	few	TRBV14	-	TGTGCCAGCAGCGATCTATACACCTCGCTAAGCTATGGCTACACCTTC	CASSDLYTSLSYGYTF
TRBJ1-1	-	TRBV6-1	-	TGTGCCAGCAGTATGTCCGATAACACTGAAGCTTTCTTT	CASSMSDNTEAFF
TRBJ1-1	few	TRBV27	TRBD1	TGTGCCAGCAGTCATCAGCCGGGACAGATATTGAACACTGAAGCTTTCTTT	CASSHQPGQILNTEAFF
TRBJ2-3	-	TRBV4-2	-	TGTGCCAGCAGCCAAGAACTGGACGACACAGATACGCAGTATTTT	CASSQELDDTDTQYF
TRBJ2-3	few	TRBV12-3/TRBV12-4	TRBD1	TGTGCCAGCAGTTTTCCCGGGACAGGGGTCACAGATACGCAGTATTTT	CASSFPGTGVTDTQYF
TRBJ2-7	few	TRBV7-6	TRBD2	TGTGCCAGCAGCTTCCCGGGGGGCTCCTACGAGCAGTACTTC	CASSFPGGSYEQYF
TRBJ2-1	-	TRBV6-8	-	TGTGCCAGCAGGCAGTCAGGCAATGAGCAGTTCTTC	CASRQSGNEQFF
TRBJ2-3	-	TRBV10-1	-	TGCGCCAGCAGTGGATGGGGCACAGATACGCAGTATTTT	CASSGWGTDTQYF
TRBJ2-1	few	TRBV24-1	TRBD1	TGTGCCACCAGTGATGTGGGGGGACAGGGAAGCAATGAGCAGTTCTTC	CATSDVGGQGSNEQFF
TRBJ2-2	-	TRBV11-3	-	TGTGTCAGCAGCTTAGTCAGCCTCAGGGGTAGGGGCACCGGGGAGCTGTTTTTT	CVSSLVSLRGRGTGELFF
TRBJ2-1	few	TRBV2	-	TGTGCCAGCAGTGAAGATAGGAGGGGGCTCTACAATGAGCAGTTCTTC	CASSEDRRGLYNEQFF
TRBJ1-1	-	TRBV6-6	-	TGTGCCAGCTGCTTGAGGGCTACGAACACTGAAGCTTTCTTT	CASCLRATNTEAFF
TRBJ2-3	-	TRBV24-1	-	TGTGCCACCAGCGCGGCGGATACGCAGTATTTT	CATSAADTQYF
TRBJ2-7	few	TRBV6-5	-	TGTGCCAGCAGTTACTCGCCGGGGTACTACGAGCAGTACTTC	CASSYSPGYYEQYF
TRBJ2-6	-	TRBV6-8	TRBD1	TGTGCCAGCAGTCCGACGACAGGGGTCTCTGGGGCCAACGTCCTGACTTTC	CASSPTTGVSGANVLTF
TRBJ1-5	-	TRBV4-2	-	TGTGCCAGTCGGACAAACACTCTTGAAAGCAATCAGCCCCAGCATTTT	CASRTNTLESNQPQHF
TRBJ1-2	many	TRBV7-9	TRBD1	TGTGCCAGCAGCCGACAGGGAGGACGAGATGGCTACACCTTC	CASSRQGGRDGYTF
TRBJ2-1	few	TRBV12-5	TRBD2	TGTGCTAGTGGTTTTTACGGCGTGAGCGGGGGGGACTACAATGAGCAGTTCTTC	CASGFYGVSGGDYNEQFF
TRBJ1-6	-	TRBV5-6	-	TGTGCCAGCAGCTCTACAGCGAATTCACCCCTCCACTTT	CASSSTANSPLHF
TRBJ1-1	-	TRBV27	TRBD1	TGTGCCAGCAGCGGGACAGGGGGGCTTAACACTGAAGCTTTCTTT	CASSGTGGLNTEAFF
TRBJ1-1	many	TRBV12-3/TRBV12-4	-	TGTGCCAGCAGTTTAAACCCGCCAGAAGCTTTCTTT	CASSLNPPEAFF
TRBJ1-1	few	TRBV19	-	TGTGCCAGTAGTACCCGGGGGCTTGGGAACACTGAAGCTTTCTTT	CASSTRGLGNTEAFF
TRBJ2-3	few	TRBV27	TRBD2	TGTGCCAGCAGTTTATTTTGGGGAGTTAGCGGGGGCACAGATACGCAGTATTTT	CASSLFWGVSGGTDTQYF
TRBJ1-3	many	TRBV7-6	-	TGTGCCAGCAGCTTAGGTGGCCTCTCTGGAAACACCATATATTTT	CASSLGGLSGNTIYF
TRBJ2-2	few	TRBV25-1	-	TGTGCCAGCAGTGAAGGGTTGACAGGAAGGACCGGGGAGCTGTTTTTT	CASSEGLTGRTGELFF
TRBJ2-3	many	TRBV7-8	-	TGTGCCAGCAGACTGTCAGGGGCGGGTGAAAGAGATACGCAGTATTTT	CASRLSGAGERDTQYF
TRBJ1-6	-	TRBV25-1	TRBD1	TGTGCCAGCAGTCAACCCGGACAGGGGAATTCACCCCTCCACTTT	CASSQPGQGNSPLHF
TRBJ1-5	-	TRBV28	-	TGTGCCAGCAGTTTATTCGGGGGTACTAGCAATCAGCCCCAGCATTTT	CASSLFGGTSNQPQHF
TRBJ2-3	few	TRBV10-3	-	TGTGCCACAGGGGTCCGAGATACGCAGTATTTT	CATGVRDTQYF